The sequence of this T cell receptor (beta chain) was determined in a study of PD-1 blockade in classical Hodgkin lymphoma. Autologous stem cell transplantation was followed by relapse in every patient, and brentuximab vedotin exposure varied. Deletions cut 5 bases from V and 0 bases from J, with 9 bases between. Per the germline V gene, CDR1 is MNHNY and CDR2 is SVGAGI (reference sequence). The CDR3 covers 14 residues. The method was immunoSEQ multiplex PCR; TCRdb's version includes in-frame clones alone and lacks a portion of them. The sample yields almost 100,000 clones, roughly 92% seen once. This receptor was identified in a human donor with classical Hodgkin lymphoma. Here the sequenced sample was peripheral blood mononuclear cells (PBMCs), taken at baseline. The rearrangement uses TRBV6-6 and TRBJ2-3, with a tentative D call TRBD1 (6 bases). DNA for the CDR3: TGTGCCAGCAGTGGACAGCCCAGCACAGATACGCAGTATTTT. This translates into CASSGQPSTDTQYF.